The 31 T cell receptor beta chains given below trace back to one sample, sequenced in a study of T cells of healthy individuals. TCRdb ran MiXCR on the 5' RACE reads and lists one entry per CDR3 protein. The table has about 96,000 distinct CDR3 sequences, 15% to 20% seen once; the top ten hold about 6.2%. The source of these receptors is a human donor in good health.

This clonotype was seen a handful of times. V and J are TRBV7-9 and TRBJ2-1; D is ambiguous. The CDR3 is 13 amino acids. Germline CDR1 reads SEHNR; CDR2 reads FQNEAQ (reference sequence). Trimming shortened V by 5 bases and J by 2 bases, and 7 bases separated the two germline ends. The CDR3 region is CASSRTTYNEQFF. The CDR3 region has the DNA TGTGCCAGCAGCCGGACCACCTACAATGAGCAGTTCTTC.

This clonotype was recorded once. The chain couples TRBV12-3 or TRBV12-4 to TRBJ2-7; TRBD2 matches at 9 bases. The V segment lost 5 bases and the J segment 5 bases; nucleotides outside the gene matches: 4. This CDR3 has 13 residues. The CDR3 sequence: CASSVSGSNEQYF. CDR3 DNA sequence: TGTGCCAGCAGTGTTAGCGGGAGCAACGAGCAGTACTTC.

At least ten counts were recorded for this clonotype. The chain employs TRBV7-2 and TRBJ2-5, with D possibly TRBD1 on 5 matching bases. Germline CDR1 reads SGHTA; CDR2 reads FQGNSA. The CDR3 consists of 12 residues. V was trimmed by 2 bases and J by 4 bases, leaving 5 bases between them. The CDR3, as DNA: TGTGCCAGCAGCTTAAGGGGAGAGACCCAGTACTTC. This translates into CASSLRGETQYF.

This clonotype was recorded a few times. The CDR3 here is CASSPGTSGQETQYF. The CDR3 DNA is TGTGCCAGCAGCCCTGGGACTAGCGGACAAGAGACCCAGTACTTC. The V and J genes are TRBV5-5 and TRBJ2-5; TRBD2 matches 11 bases. V lost 4 bases and J lost 2; bases outside the gene matches: 4. CDR1 is SGHKS and CDR2 is YYEKEE in the germline V gene (reference sequence). The CDR3 totals 15 residues.

This clonotype was found a few times. The V call is TRBV5-4, the J call TRBJ2-7; perhaps TRBD2 as D (6 bases). V lost 4 bases to trimming and J lost 0 bases, with 11 bases between them. The CDR3 has 14 residues. CDR1 is SGHNT, CDR2 YYREEE, per germline (reference sequence). The CDR3 loop reads CASSPGLGSYEQYF. The CDR3 DNA reads TGTGCCAGCAGCCCGGGACTGGGCTCCTACGAGCAGTACTTC.

The chain combines TRBV7-2 with TRBJ2-2; a possible D gene is TRBD2 (7 bases). V lost 2 bases and J lost 6, with 13 bases in between. Per germline, CDR1 SGHTA and CDR2 FQGNSA. CDR3 length: 15 residues. Here the CDR3 DNA reads TGTGCCAGCAGCTTAATAGGGGGGGCCCCCGGGGAGCTGTTTTTT. Encoded protein: CASSLIGGAPGELFF.

V usage is TRBV7-2 and J usage is TRBJ2-2; D might be TRBD1 (6 bases). This CDR3 region has 13 residues. V was cut by 5 bases and J by 5 bases, with 9 bases left in between. The V gene's germline CDR1 is SGHTA and CDR2 FQGNSA. CDR3 sequence (DNA): TGTGCCAGCAGCACACAGGGAACCGGGGAGCTGTTTTTT. As protein: CASSTQGTGELFF. The variable domain in full, completed from reference TRBV7-2 and TRBJ2-2, reads GAGVSQSPSNKVTEKGKDVELRCDPISGHTALYWYRQSLGQGLEFLIYFQGNSAPDKSGLPSDRFSAERTGGSVSTLTIQRTQQEDSAVYLCASSTQGTGELFFGEGSRLTVL.

The J gene is TRBJ2-3, the V gene TRBV9, with 15 bases lining up with TRBD2. The CDR3 sequence is 17 residues long. V lost 4 bases and J lost 5; bases outside the gene matches: 8. Germline-derived CDR1 and CDR2 are SGDLS and YYNGEE. CDR3 sequence: CASSMGLAGGLGDTQYF. CDR3 DNA sequence: TGTGCCAGCAGCATGGGACTAGCGGGGGGTCTGGGAGATACGCAGTATTTT. Supplemented by reference TRBV9 and TRBJ2-3, the full variable domain reads DSGVTQTPKHLITATGQRVTLRCSPRSGDLSVYWYQQSLDQGLQFLIQYYNGEERAKGNILERFSAQQFPDLHSELNLSSLELGDSALYFCASSMGLAGGLGDTQYFGPGTRLTVL.

This clonotype showed up many times. The chain has TRBV29-1 and TRBJ2-6; D might be TRBD1 (5 bases). V lost 7 bases, J lost 1 base, and 5 bases lay in between. The CDR3 is made up of 12 amino acids. Germline CDR1 is SQVTM and CDR2 is ANQGSEA. CDR3 coding DNA: TGCAGCGCAGGGTCTGGGGCCAACGTCCTGACTTTC. It translates to CSAGSGANVLTF. The full variable domain, completed using reference TRBV29-1 and TRBJ2-6, is SAVISQKPSRDICQRGTSLTIQCQVDSQVTMMFWYRQQPGQSLTLIATANQGSEATYESGFVIDKFPISRPNLTFSTLTVSNMSPEDSSIYLCSAGSGANVLTFGAGSRLTVL.

This clonotype was seen more than once but under ten times. The chain is built from TRBV30 and TRBJ1-5; tentative D call: TRBD1 (5 bases). There are 15 residues in the CDR3. V lost 5 bases, J lost 0 bases, and 14 bases lay in between. Germline V CDR1 and CDR2: GTSNPN, SVGIG (reference sequence). CDR3 nucleotides: TGTGCCTGGGGCCGGGACGGATATAGCAATCAGCCCCAGCATTTT. It translates to CAWGRDGYSNQPQHF.

The chain recombines TRBV4-2 with TRBJ2-1, with TRBD2 matching 9 bases. CDR3 length: 16 amino acids. V shed 0 bases and J 9 bases; nucleotides not matched to a gene: 9. Germline CDR1 LGHNA, CDR2 YNFKEQ. The CDR3 region has the DNA TGTGCCAGCAGCCAAGATTTCGCGGGAGGGGGCGGTGAGCAGTTCTTC. Translating gives CASSQDFAGGGGEQFF.

There are a few counts of this clonotype. This chain connects TRBV11-2 to TRBJ2-1; tentatively, D is TRBD2 (5 bases). Germline V gene data show CDR1 as SGHAT and CDR2 as FQNNGV. V lost 7 bases and J lost 10, with 14 bases in between. The CDR3 has 12 residues. The CDR3 DNA follows: TGTGCCAGCACCAACCGGGGTCGAGAGCAGTTCTTC. Translating it yields CASTNRGREQFF.

The chain is built from TRBV27 and TRBJ1-2; perhaps TRBD1 as D (5 bases). Trimming removed 5 bases from V and 5 bases from J, with 18 bases in between. CDR1 and CDR2 (germline): MNHEY, SMNVEV (reference sequence). This CDR3 is built from 15 residues. CDR3 loop: CASSPGDALLYGYTF. The CDR3 DNA reads TGTGCCAGCAGTCCCGGGGACGCCCTTCTTTATGGCTACACCTTC.

This clonotype was counted only a few times. This chain joins TRBV5-1 and TRBJ2-7; TRBD2 might be the D (6 bases). The CDR3 is 13 residues long. CDR1 and CDR2 (germline): SGHRS, YFSETQ. The germline V and J ends were trimmed by 2 bases and 4 bases, with 10 bases remaining between them. The CDR3 DNA is TGCGCCAGCAGCTTTGGCGGGAATTACGAGCAGTACTTC. Translating it yields CASSFGGNYEQYF.

This chain links TRBV20-1 with TRBJ2-1, with D possibly matching TRBD2 (6 bases). The CDR3 has 15 residues. The V end lost 3 bases, the J end lost 4 bases, and 16 bases lay between the germline ends. The germline V gene has CDR1 DFQATT and CDR2 SNEGSKA (reference sequence). CDR3 residues: CSARPLSGVYNEQFF. The CDR3, as DNA: TGCAGTGCTAGGCCGCTCTCGGGGGTTTACAATGAGCAGTTCTTC.

This sequence joins TRBV28 and TRBJ1-4; TRBD1 matches 9 bases. Trimming took 5 bases from V and 13 from J; bases not matched to a gene: 11. The CDR3 length is 14 residues. Per the germline V gene, CDR1 is MDHEN and CDR2 is SYDVKM. CDR3 loop: CASSPGTGSNRLFF. The CDR3 DNA sequence: TGTGCCAGCAGTCCCGGGACAGGGTCCAATAGACTGTTTTTT.

The table lists this clonotype with a few counts. V is TRBV29-1 and J is TRBJ2-3; D is unresolved. Germline V gives CDR1 SQVTM, CDR2 ANQGSEA. V was cut by 7 bases and J by 8 bases, with 10 bases left in between. The CDR3 is 10 amino acids. DNA of the CDR3: TGCAGCGCATTGACGGCTACGCAGTATTTT. It specifies CSALTATQYF.

This clonotype was observed at least ten times. The rearrangement joins TRBV3-1 to TRBJ1-5; unclear D gene. The CDR3 has 14 residues. CDR1 is LGHDT and CDR2 is YNNKEL in the germline V gene (reference sequence). V was pared by 3 bases and J by 0 bases, with 6 bases between. The CDR3 DNA follows: TGTGCCAGCAGCCAGACAAATAGCAATCAGCCCCAGCATTTT. This gives the protein CASSQTNSNQPQHF.

CDR3 DNA sequence: TGCGCCAGCAGCCAAGATCAGGAAGGGTATCAGCCCCAGCATTTT. It yields the protein CASSQDQEGYQPQHF. V and J are TRBV4-3 and TRBJ1-5; D remains unclear. Trimming took 0 bases from V and 5 from J, leaving 11 bases between them. The CDR3 has 15 amino acids. From germline, CDR1 is LGHNA and CDR2 YSLEER.

This CDR3 reads CASRNMGTSGSPEGEQYF. The DNA of the CDR3 is TGTGCCAGCAGGAATATGGGGACTAGCGGGTCCCCGGAGGGCGAGCAGTACTTC. The genes are TRBV27 and TRBJ2-7, with 12 bases lining up with TRBD2. V was clipped by 6 bases and J by 6 bases; unmatched bases: 18. The CDR3 sequence is 18 residues long. Germline CDR1 reads MNHEY; CDR2 reads SMNVEV (reference sequence).

The chain is built from TRBV28 and TRBJ2-2; a weak D match, TRBD1 (6 bases). V was clipped by 5 bases and J by 6 bases, with 16 bases between them. The CDR3 has 15 amino acids. From germline, CDR1 is MDHEN and CDR2 SYDVKM. The CDR3 here is CASSAPTGKAGELFF. CDR3 nucleotides: TGTGCCAGCAGTGCCCCGACAGGAAAGGCCGGGGAGCTGTTTTTT.

The chain combines TRBV7-2 with TRBJ2-7; 9 positions agree with TRBD1. Per the germline V gene, CDR1 is SGHTA and CDR2 is FQGNSA. CDR3 size: 15 residues. The V gene end was trimmed by 0 bases and the J gene end by 5 bases; junction bases not matched to a gene: 5. The CDR3 spells CASSLAGTGSHEQYF. In nucleotides, the CDR3 is TGTGCCAGCAGCTTAGCCGGGACAGGGTCCCACGAGCAGTACTTC.

This clonotype occurred many times. V gene TRBV6-4 combines with J gene TRBJ2-5; D perhaps matches TRBD1 (5 bases). Germline lookup yields CDR1 MRHNA and CDR2 SNTAGT. The ends were cut back, 6 bases at V and 5 bases at J, with 13 bases in the middle. CDR3 length: 13 amino acids. CDR3 DNA: TGTGCCAGCAGCCCACAGGAGAGGGAGACCCAGTACTTC. Its protein is CASSPQERETQYF.

This clonotype has more than one count but fewer than ten. The genes are TRBV7-2 and TRBJ2-1, with 12 bases lining up with TRBD2. The V gene's germline CDR1 is SGHTA and CDR2 FQGNSA. This CDR3 has 19 amino acids. V was clipped by 2 bases and J by 4 bases; unmatched bases: 12. The DNA of the CDR3 is TGTGCCAGCAGCTTACCCCATGAAAGGACTAGCGGGGAATACAATGAGCAGTTCTTC. Protein sequence: CASSLPHERTSGEYNEQFF.

The V call is TRBV2, the J call TRBJ2-6, with TRBD2 matching 7 bases. V shed 11 bases and J 0 bases; nucleotides not matched to a gene: 10. This CDR3 has 16 amino acids. Germline lookup yields CDR1 SNHLY and CDR2 FYNNEI. CDR3 sequence: CACGGGRNSGANVLTF. For the CDR3, the DNA is TGTGCCTGCGGGGGAGGGAGGAACTCTGGGGCCAACGTCCTGACTTTC. The full variable domain, completed using reference TRBV2 and TRBJ2-6, is EPEVTQTPSHQVTQMGQEVILRCVPISNHLYFYWYRQILGQKVEFLVSFYNNEISEKSEIFDDQFSVERPDGSNFTLKIRSTKLEDSAMYFCACGGGRNSGANVLTFGAGSRLTVL.

The table lists this clonotype with a few counts. The rearrangement links TRBV25-1 to TRBJ1-1, with 12 bases that match TRBD1. Germline lookup yields CDR1 MGHDK and CDR2 SYGVNS. The CDR3 covers 14 residues. V lost 6 bases and J lost 11; bases outside the gene matches: 10. CDR3 sequence: CASSLGQGAFGAFF. The CDR3 nucleotides are TGTGCCAGCAGCCTGGGACAGGGGGCATTTGGGGCTTTCTTT.

This clonotype came up a few times. This chain links TRBV20-1 with TRBJ1-6; 8 bases line up with TRBD1. The ends lost 4 bases at V and 7 bases at J; junction bases unmatched: 12. The CDR3 totals 16 residues. Germline loops: CDR1 DFQATT, CDR2 SNEGSKA (reference sequence). The CDR3 DNA reads as TGCAGTGCTATCCTGCCCCCCAGGGGGCTGAATTCACCCCTCCACTTT. Its translation: CSAILPPRGLNSPLHF.

This clonotype was detected ten times or more. The chain uses TRBV25-1 and TRBJ1-1; TRBD1 matches 7 bases. CDR1 MGHDK and CDR2 SYGVNS come from the germline V gene. This CDR3 is 14 amino acids long. J was trimmed by 0 bases and V by 6 bases; bases with no gene match: 4. The CDR3 here is CASSDRVVNTEAFF. CDR3 nucleotides: TGTGCCAGCAGCGACAGGGTTGTGAACACTGAAGCTTTCTTT.

This CDR3 reads CATRPNTGELFF. The DNA for the CDR3 is TGTGCCACCAGACCGAACACCGGGGAGCTGTTTTTT. The chain uses TRBV24-1 and TRBJ2-2; D ambiguous. The CDR3 is 12 amino acids. Germline CDR1 is KGHDR and CDR2 is SFDVKD. Trimming took off 7 bases at V and 0 bases at J, with 2 bases between the two ends.

The rearrangement uses TRBV3-1 and TRBJ1-1; D gene uncertain. The V end lost 4 bases, the J end lost 1 base, and 13 bases lay between the germline ends. The V gene's germline CDR1 is LGHDT and CDR2 YNNKEL (reference sequence). CDR3 size: 15 residues. The CDR3: CASSPYAGGNTEAFF. The CDR3 region has the DNA TGTGCCAGCAGCCCCTACGCGGGAGGGAACACTGAAGCTTTCTTT.

This clonotype appeared a few times. In nucleotides, the CDR3 is TGCAGCCGACTAGCGGAGACAGATACGCAGTATTTT. Translating gives CSRLAETDTQYF. This sequence joins TRBV20-1 and TRBJ2-3; 9 bases match TRBD2. The CDR3 runs 12 residues. From germline, CDR1 is DFQATT and CDR2 SNEGSKA (reference sequence).